Listed below are T cell receptor beta chains from one sample, sequenced in a study of blood T cell repertoires in COVID-19. Profiled with immunoSEQ multiplex PCR; TCRdb holds only in-frame clones, not every one. Seen here are around 160,000 clones, around four fifths observed once, and the top ten hold around 3.1%. Sequences were obtained from peripheral blood. The receptor source for this set is a woman aged 40 to 50 with active or convalescent COVID-19. CDR3s include the opening cysteine and the closing phenylalanine or tryptophan. The order of the fields is clone size, V gene, J gene, D gene, CDR3 protein, CDR3 DNA. D genes are given only for firm matches. Clone size is not always given. Where it is, it says once, few, many or a class for expanded clones.

abundance: NA; v_gene: TRBV4-2; j_gene: TRBJ2-6; d_gene: NA; CDR3aa: CASSQVTLDFGSGANVLTF; CDR3nt: TGTGCCAGCAGCCAAGTAACGCTGGATTTCGGGTCTGGGGCCAACGTCCTGACTTTC
abundance: NA; v_gene: TRBV5-4; j_gene: TRBJ1-2; d_gene: TRBD1; CDR3aa: CASSLEGSRGRGYTF; CDR3nt: TGTGCCAGCAGCTTGGAGGGTTCGAGGGGGCGAGGCTACACCTTC
abundance: NA; v_gene: TRBV7-9; j_gene: TRBJ1-6; d_gene: TRBD1; CDR3aa: CASSPLTGVNSPLHF; CDR3nt: TGTGCCAGCAGCCCCTTGACAGGGGTTAATTCACCCCTCCACTTT
abundance: few; v_gene: TRBV12-3/TRBV12-4; j_gene: TRBJ1-2; d_gene: NA; CDR3aa: CASSLRGAYGYTF; CDR3nt: TGTGCCAGCAGCCTTCGGGGGGCCTATGGCTACACCTTC
abundance: NA; v_gene: TRBV7-2; j_gene: TRBJ2-7; d_gene: NA; CDR3aa: CASSPDSIMYEQYF; CDR3nt: TGTGCCAGCAGCCCTGACAGTATTATGTACGAGCAGTACTTC
abundance: NA; v_gene: TRBV7-6; j_gene: TRBJ1-3; d_gene: TRBD1; CDR3aa: CASSLAVLDRVSF; CDR3nt: TGTGCCAGCAGCTTAGCCGTACTCGACAGGGTATCTTTT
abundance: few; v_gene: TRBV28; j_gene: TRBJ2-7; d_gene: TRBD1; CDR3aa: CAGSSPGQGSYEQYF; CDR3nt: TGTGCCGGCTCCAGTCCGGGACAGGGGTCCTACGAGCAGTACTTC
abundance: NA; v_gene: TRBV29-1; j_gene: TRBJ2-2; d_gene: TRBD1; CDR3aa: CSVTGQSNTGELFF; CDR3nt: TGCAGCGTCACGGGACAGTCGAACACCGGGGAGCTGTTTTTT
abundance: NA; v_gene: TRBV15; j_gene: TRBJ1-5; d_gene: NA; CDR3aa: CATSSYASDQPQHF; CDR3nt: TGTGCCACCAGCAGCTACGCAAGTGATCAGCCCCAGCATTTT
abundance: NA; v_gene: TRBV28; j_gene: TRBJ1-2; d_gene: NA; CDR3aa: CASSPVLECISRQFFYGYTF; CDR3nt: TGTGCCAGCAGCCCCGTACTCGAATGTATTTCTAGACAGTTTTTCTATGGCTACACCTTC
abundance: NA; v_gene: TRBV7-2; j_gene: TRBJ1-1; d_gene: NA; CDR3aa: CASSLTDLNTEAFF; CDR3nt: TGTGCCAGCAGCTTAACAGACCTGAACACTGAAGCTTTCTTT
abundance: NA; v_gene: TRBV11-2; j_gene: TRBJ2-1; d_gene: TRBD1; CDR3aa: CASSYRPGGNEQFF; CDR3nt: TGTGCCAGCAGCTACCGGCCAGGGGGCAATGAGCAGTTCTTC
abundance: NA; v_gene: TRBV11-2; j_gene: TRBJ1-4; d_gene: NA; CDR3aa: CASSYPGRGRVIEKLFF; CDR3nt: TGTGCCAGCAGCTATCCCGGGCGGGGACGGGTAATCGAAAAACTGTTTTTT
abundance: NA; v_gene: TRBV18; j_gene: TRBJ1-5; d_gene: TRBD1; CDR3aa: CASSLGDRGRTQHF; CDR3nt: TGTGCCAGCTCACTCGGGGACAGGGGGCGAACTCAGCATTTT
abundance: once; v_gene: TRBV2; j_gene: TRBJ2-4; d_gene: NA; CDR3aa: CASSERAGAGKDIQYF; CDR3nt: TGTGCCAGCAGTGAAAGGGCAGGGGCGGGCAAAGACATTCAGTACTTC
abundance: once; v_gene: TRBV27; j_gene: TRBJ2-5; d_gene: TRBD1; CDR3aa: CASSVINGQGQETQYF; CDR3nt: TGTGCCAGCAGTGTCATCAATGGACAGGGACAAGAGACCCAGTACTTC
abundance: NA; v_gene: TRBV28; j_gene: TRBJ1-2; d_gene: TRBD1; CDR3aa: CASSRQTGTHGYTF; CDR3nt: TGTGCCAGCAGTAGGCAGACAGGGACCCATGGCTACACCTTC
abundance: once; v_gene: TRBV5-4; j_gene: TRBJ1-2; d_gene: NA; CDR3aa: CASTRDSDGYTF; CDR3nt: TGTGCCAGCACCCGGGACTCCGATGGCTACACCTTC
abundance: NA; v_gene: TRBV7-2; j_gene: TRBJ1-5; d_gene: NA; CDR3aa: CASSLPFGGHRNQPQHF; CDR3nt: TGTGCCAGCAGCCTCCCCTTTGGGGGCCATCGCAATCAGCCCCAGCATTTT
abundance: NA; v_gene: TRBV29-1; j_gene: TRBJ2-2; d_gene: NA; CDR3aa: CSALFLAAHTGELFF; CDR3nt: TGCAGCGCACTTTTCCTAGCCGCTCACACCGGGGAGCTGTTTTTT
abundance: few; v_gene: TRBV9; j_gene: TRBJ2-5; d_gene: NA; CDR3aa: CASSVAGWGSPSQETQYF; CDR3nt: TGTGCCAGCAGCGTAGCCGGTTGGGGCAGTCCTTCCCAAGAGACCCAGTACTTC
abundance: NA; v_gene: TRBV7-2; j_gene: TRBJ1-2; d_gene: TRBD1; CDR3aa: CASSSTRQGDYGYTF; CDR3nt: TGTGCCAGCAGCTCCACCCGACAGGGCGACTATGGCTACACCTTC
abundance: NA; v_gene: TRBV28; j_gene: TRBJ2-1; d_gene: TRBD1; CDR3aa: CASNPDRGSYNEQFF; CDR3nt: TGTGCCAGCAACCCGGACAGGGGCAGTTACAATGAGCAGTTCTTC
abundance: NA; v_gene: TRBV10-3; j_gene: TRBJ1-6; d_gene: NA; CDR3aa: CAISDGADNSPLHF; CDR3nt: TGTGCCATCAGTGATGGAGCAGATAATTCACCCCTCCACTTT
abundance: NA; v_gene: TRBV14; j_gene: TRBJ1-3; d_gene: NA; CDR3aa: CASSQVGRGGANTIYF; CDR3nt: TGTGCCAGCAGCCAAGTCGGTCGTGGAGGGGCAAACACCATATATTTT
abundance: NA; v_gene: TRBV13; j_gene: TRBJ1-6; d_gene: NA; CDR3aa: CASSRLRTDNNSPLHF; CDR3nt: TGTGCCAGCAGCCGCCTTAGAACCGATAATAATTCACCCCTCCACTTT
abundance: NA; v_gene: TRBV4-1; j_gene: TRBJ2-3; d_gene: NA; CDR3aa: CAGALTVTDTQYF; CDR3nt: TGCGCCGGAGCCTTAACCGTTACAGATACGCAGTATTTT
abundance: NA; v_gene: TRBV4-3; j_gene: TRBJ2-1; d_gene: TRBD2; CDR3aa: CASSQDAGGLHNEQFF; CDR3nt: TGCGCCAGCAGCCAAGATGCGGGAGGGTTACACAATGAGCAGTTCTTC
abundance: NA; v_gene: TRBV19; j_gene: TRBJ2-3; d_gene: TRBD1; CDR3aa: CASSRGPKGQGSPDTQYF; CDR3nt: TGTGCCAGTAGTAGGGGGCCCAAGGGACAGGGGAGCCCAGATACGCAGTATTTT